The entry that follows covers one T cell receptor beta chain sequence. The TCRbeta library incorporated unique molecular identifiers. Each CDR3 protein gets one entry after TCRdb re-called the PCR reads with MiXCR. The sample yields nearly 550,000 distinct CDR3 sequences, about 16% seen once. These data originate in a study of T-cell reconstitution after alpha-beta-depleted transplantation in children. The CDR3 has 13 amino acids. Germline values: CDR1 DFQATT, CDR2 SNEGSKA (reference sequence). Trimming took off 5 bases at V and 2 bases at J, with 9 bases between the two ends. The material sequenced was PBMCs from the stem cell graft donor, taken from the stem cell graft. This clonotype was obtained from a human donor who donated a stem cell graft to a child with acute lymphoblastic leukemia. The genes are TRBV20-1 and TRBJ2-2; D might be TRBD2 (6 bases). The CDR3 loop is CSAPGVNTGELFF. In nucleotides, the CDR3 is TGCAGTGCTCCGGGGGTTAACACCGGGGAGCTGTTTTTT.